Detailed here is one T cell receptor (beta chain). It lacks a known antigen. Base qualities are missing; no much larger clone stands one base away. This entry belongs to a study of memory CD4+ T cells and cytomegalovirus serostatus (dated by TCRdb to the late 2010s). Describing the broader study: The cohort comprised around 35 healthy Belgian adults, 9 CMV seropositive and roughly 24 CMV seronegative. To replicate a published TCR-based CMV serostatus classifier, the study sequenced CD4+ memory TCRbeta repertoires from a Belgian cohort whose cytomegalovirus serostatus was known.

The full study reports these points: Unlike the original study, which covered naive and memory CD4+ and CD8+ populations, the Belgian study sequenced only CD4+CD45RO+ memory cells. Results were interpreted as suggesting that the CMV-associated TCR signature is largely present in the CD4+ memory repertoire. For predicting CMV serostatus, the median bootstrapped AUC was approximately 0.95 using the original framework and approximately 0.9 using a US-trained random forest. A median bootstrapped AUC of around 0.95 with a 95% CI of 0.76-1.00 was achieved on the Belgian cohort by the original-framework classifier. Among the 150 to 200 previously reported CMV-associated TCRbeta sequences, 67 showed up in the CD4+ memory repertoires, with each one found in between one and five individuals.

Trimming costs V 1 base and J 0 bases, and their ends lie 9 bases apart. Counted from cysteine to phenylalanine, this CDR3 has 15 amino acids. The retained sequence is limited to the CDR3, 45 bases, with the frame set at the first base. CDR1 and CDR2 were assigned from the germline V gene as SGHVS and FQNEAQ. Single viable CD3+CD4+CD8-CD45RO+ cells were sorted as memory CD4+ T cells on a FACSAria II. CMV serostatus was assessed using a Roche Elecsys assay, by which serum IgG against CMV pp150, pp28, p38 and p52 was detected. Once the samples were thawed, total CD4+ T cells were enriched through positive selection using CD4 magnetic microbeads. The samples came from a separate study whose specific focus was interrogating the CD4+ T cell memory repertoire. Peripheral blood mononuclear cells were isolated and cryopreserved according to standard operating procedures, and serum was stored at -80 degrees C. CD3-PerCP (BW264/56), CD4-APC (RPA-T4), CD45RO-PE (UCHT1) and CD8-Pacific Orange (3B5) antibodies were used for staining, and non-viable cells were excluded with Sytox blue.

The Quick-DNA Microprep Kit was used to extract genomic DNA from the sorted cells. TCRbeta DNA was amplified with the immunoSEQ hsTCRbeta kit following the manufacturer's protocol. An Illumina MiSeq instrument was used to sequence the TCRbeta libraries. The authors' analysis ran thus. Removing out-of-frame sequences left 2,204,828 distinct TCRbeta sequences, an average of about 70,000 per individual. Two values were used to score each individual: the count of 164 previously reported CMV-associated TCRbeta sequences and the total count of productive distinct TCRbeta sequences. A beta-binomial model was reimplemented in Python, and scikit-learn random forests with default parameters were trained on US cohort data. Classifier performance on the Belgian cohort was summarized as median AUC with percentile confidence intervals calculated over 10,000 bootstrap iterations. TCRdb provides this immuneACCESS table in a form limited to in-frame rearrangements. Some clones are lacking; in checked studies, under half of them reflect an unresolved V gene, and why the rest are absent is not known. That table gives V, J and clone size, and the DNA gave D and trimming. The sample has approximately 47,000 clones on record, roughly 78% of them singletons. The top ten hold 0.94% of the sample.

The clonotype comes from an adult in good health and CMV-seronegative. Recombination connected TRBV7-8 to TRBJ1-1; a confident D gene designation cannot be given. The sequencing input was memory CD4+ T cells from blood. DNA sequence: TGTGCCAGCAGCTTAGTTCGGTTGGTGAACACTGAAGCTTTCTTT. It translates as CASSLVRLVNTEAFF.